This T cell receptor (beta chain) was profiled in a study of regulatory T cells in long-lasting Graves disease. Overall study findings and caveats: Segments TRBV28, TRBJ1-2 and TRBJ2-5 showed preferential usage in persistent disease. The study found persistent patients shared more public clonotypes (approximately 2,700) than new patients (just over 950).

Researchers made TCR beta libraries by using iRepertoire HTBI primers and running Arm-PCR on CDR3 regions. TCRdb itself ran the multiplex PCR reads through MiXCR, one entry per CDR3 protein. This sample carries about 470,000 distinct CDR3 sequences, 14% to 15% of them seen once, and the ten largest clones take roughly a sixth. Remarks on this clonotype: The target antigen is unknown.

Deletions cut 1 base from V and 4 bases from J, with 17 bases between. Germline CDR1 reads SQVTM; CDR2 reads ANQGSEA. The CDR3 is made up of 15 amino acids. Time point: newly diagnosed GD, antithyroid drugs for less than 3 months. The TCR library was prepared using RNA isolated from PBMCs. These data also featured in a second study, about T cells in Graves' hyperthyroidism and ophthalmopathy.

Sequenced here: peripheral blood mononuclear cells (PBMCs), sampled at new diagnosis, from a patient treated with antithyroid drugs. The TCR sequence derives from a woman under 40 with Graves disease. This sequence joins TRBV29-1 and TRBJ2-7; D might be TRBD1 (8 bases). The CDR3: CSVEGGGQERYEQYF. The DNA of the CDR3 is TGCAGCGTTGAAGGCGGGGGACAGGAGAGGTACGAGCAGTACTTC.